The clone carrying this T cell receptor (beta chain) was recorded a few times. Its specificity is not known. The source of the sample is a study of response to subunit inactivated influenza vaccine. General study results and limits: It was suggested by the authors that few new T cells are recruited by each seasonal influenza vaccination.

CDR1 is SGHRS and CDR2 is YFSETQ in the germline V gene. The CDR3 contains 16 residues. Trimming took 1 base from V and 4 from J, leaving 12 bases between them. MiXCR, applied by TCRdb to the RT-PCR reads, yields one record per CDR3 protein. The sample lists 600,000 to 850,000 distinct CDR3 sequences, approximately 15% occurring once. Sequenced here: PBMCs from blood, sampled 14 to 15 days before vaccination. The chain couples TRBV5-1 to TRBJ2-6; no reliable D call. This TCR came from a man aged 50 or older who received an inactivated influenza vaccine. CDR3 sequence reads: CASSLSLGSGANVLTF. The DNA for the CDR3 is TGCGCCAGCAGCTTGTCCTTGGGCTCCGGGGCCAACGTCCTGACTTTC.